This is a list of T cell receptor beta chains from one sample in a study of blood T cell repertoires in COVID-19. Measured with immunoSEQ multiplex PCR; TCRdb has only the in-frame clones, and not every one. The sample records roughly 100,000 clones, about four fifths being singletons. Sequenced: peripheral blood. These receptors all come from a woman over 75 with active or convalescent COVID-19. The CDR3 runs from the conserved cysteine through the conserved F or W. The D gene is left open where the match is weak. Expanded clones get a size class; other rows say once, few or many, or leave the size out.

j_call | cdr3_length | clone_size | d_call | v_call | cdr3_nt | cdr3_aa
TRBJ1-3 | 13 | . | . | TRBV10-3 | TGTGCCATCAGTGGCAGTTCTGGAAACACCATATATTTT | CAISGSSGNTIYF
TRBJ2-7 | 15 | . | TRBD2 | TRBV11-1 | TGTGCCAGCAGCGCGGGACTAGCGTTGGGCTACGAGCAGTACTTC | CASSAGLALGYEQYF
TRBJ2-1 | 14 | . | . | TRBV2 | TGTGCCAGCAGTGTAACGGATTCCGGGGGTGAGCAGTTCTTC | CASSVTDSGGEQFF
TRBJ2-1 | 14 | . | TRBD2 | TRBV20-1 | TGCAGTGCTAGTCATGTTGCGGGAGCGAATGAGCAGTTCTTC | CSASHVAGANEQFF
TRBJ1-2 | 14 | . | TRBD1 | TRBV18 | TGTGCCAGCTCGACCGGGACAGGGGGGCCGGGCTACACCTTC | CASSTGTGGPGYTF
TRBJ1-3 | 16 | . | TRBD1 | TRBV5-1 | TGCGCCAGCAGCATGGACAGGGCACAGCGTGGAAACACCATATATTTT | CASSMDRAQRGNTIYF
TRBJ1-1 | 13 | . | . | TRBV2 | TGTGCCAGCCCCCGAGGGCTGAACACTGAAGCTTTCTTT | CASPRGLNTEAFF
TRBJ2-7 | 13 | few | . | TRBV7-9 | TGTGCCAGCAGCTTAGCAGACCGGACTACGCAGTACTTC | CASSLADRTTQYF
TRBJ1-3 | 14 | . | TRBD1 | TRBV6-2/TRBV6-3 | TGTGCCAGCAGTTGGGACAGCTCTGGAAACACCATATATTTT | CASSWDSSGNTIYF
TRBJ2-5 | 18 | . | TRBD2 | TRBV7-2 | TGTGCCAGCAGCTTAGGTAGCGGGAGATTTGGTATCAGGGAGACCCAGTACTTC | CASSLGSGRFGIRETQYF
TRBJ1-4 | 17 | . | . | TRBV2 | TGTGCCAGCAGTGGACCGGGAATAATGACTCCCAATGAAAAACTGTTTTTT | CASSGPGIMTPNEKLFF
TRBJ1-3 | 13 | . | . | TRBV6-5 | TGTGCCAGCAGTTACGTATATGGAAACACCATATATTTT | CASSYVYGNTIYF
TRBJ2-2 | 14 | . | TRBD1 | TRBV6-6 | TGTGCCAGCAGTTACTCGACAGGGTCTGGGGAGCTGTTTTTT | CASSYSTGSGELFF
TRBJ2-7 | 15 | . | . | TRBV6-6 | TGTGCCAGCAGCCACTCAGGGTTTCGGGTCTACGAGCAGTACTTC | CASSHSGFRVYEQYF
TRBJ2-1 | 16 | . | TRBD2 | TRBV28 | TGTGCCAGCAGTTTTTCCTCGGGAGTCTGGGAGGGTGAGCAGTTCTTC | CASSFSSGVWEGEQFF
TRBJ2-4 | 18 | . | TRBD1 | TRBV10-3 | TGTGCCATCAGCGACAGGGGCCTTGGAGGACTAGCCAAAAACATTCAGTACTTC | CAISDRGLGGLAKNIQYF
TRBJ1-4 | 14 | . | . | TRBV9 | TGTGCCAGCAGCAAAGGGGGTTATAATGAAAAACTGTTTTTT | CASSKGGYNEKLFF
TRBJ2-7 | 15 | . | TRBD2 | TRBV19 | TGTGCCAGTAGTATCGGCGGGAGCCGCTCCTACGAGCAGTACTTC | CASSIGGSRSYEQYF
TRBJ1-2 | 14 | . | . | TRBV5-6 | TGTGCCAGCAACACACGAACAGGGCCTCGTGGCTACACCTTC | CASNTRTGPRGYTF
TRBJ2-7 | 15 | once | . | TRBV7-2 | TGTGCCAGCAGCTTAGCGCGGGCTAGCGCTAGCGAGCAGTACTTC | CASSLARASASEQYF
TRBJ2-1 | 16 | . | TRBD2 | TRBV7-2 | TGTGCCAGCAGCTTAGAGGTGGGCGGGAGGGCACATGAGCAGTTCTTC | CASSLEVGGRAHEQFF
TRBJ2-7 | 13 | once | TRBD1 | TRBV28 | TGTGCCAGCAGTTTGGACAGGGGGTTTGGGCAGTACTTC | CASSLDRGFGQYF
TRBJ2-1 | 14 | . | TRBD2 | TRBV10-3 | TGTGCCATCAGTACTAGCGGGAGTTTGAATGAGCAGTTCTTC | CAISTSGSLNEQFF
TRBJ2-3 | 15 | . | TRBD2 | TRBV7-8 | TGTGCCAGCAGCGCCAGCGGGAGTTGGGCAGATACGCAGTATTTT | CASSASGSWADTQYF
TRBJ1-6 | 13 | few | . | TRBV6-4 | TGTGCCAGCACACAGGGAAAAAGTTCACCCCTCCACTTT | CASTQGKSSPLHF
TRBJ2-5 | 14 | . | TRBD1 | TRBV18 | TGTGCCAGCTCAGACCCCCGGGACAGGGGGACCCAGTACTTC | CASSDPRDRGTQYF
TRBJ2-7 | 21 | . | TRBD1 | TRBV7-7 | TGTGCCAGCAGCTTAGCGATGGAGCACAGGGGTCCTACCACCTCTCTCTACGAGCAGTACTTC | CASSLAMEHRGPTTSLYEQYF
TRBJ2-3 | 15 | . | TRBD2 | TRBV5-1 | TGCGCCAGCAACGGACTAGCGGATAGCACAGATACGCAGTATTTT | CASNGLADSTDTQYF